These 8 T cell receptor beta chains originate from one sample sequenced in a study of cytomegalovirus exposure and HLA in healthy donors. Primers: 60 Vbeta forward and 13 Jbeta reverse. Some clones are missing from TCRdb's copy, which holds only in-frame ones; the method was immunoSEQ multiplex PCR. The sample yields about 160,000 clones, around four fifths seen once. Sequenced sample: PBMCs. The receptors derive from a woman in her 30s in good health and CMV-seronegative.

A few counts support this clone. The chain uses TRBV11-2 and TRBJ2-4; TRBD2 might be the D (6 bases). The germline V gene has CDR1 SGHAT and CDR2 FQNNGV. The CDR3 is made up of 14 amino acids. V was cut by 4 bases and J by 6 bases, with 13 bases left in between. As DNA, the CDR3 is TGTGCCAGCAGCTCTAGGAGGCGGGGAAACATTCAGTACTTC. Translating gives CASSSRRRGNIQYF.

The chain couples TRBV12-5 to TRBJ2-7; unclear D gene. This CDR3 contains 14 residues. V lost 2 bases and J lost 3, with 11 bases in between. Germline V CDR1 and CDR2: LGHNT, FRNRAP. This CDR3 reads CASGLIADDYEQYF. For the CDR3, the DNA is TGTGCTAGTGGTTTGATCGCGGATGACTACGAGCAGTACTTC.

The chain employs TRBV14 and TRBJ2-3; D might be TRBD2 (5 bases). The CDR3 runs to 13 residues. The germline V and J ends were trimmed by 4 bases and 10 bases, with 15 bases remaining between them. The germline CDR1 and CDR2 sequences are SGHDN and FVKESK. The CDR3 nucleotides are TGTGCCAGCAGCCGGTTACTAGTTAGGTCGCAGTATTTT. This translates into CASSRLLVRSQYF.

The V gene is TRBV28, the J gene TRBJ1-3, with D hard to call. There are 15 residues in the CDR3. Trimming took 4 bases from V and 0 from J, leaving 10 bases between them. Germline V gives CDR1 MDHEN, CDR2 SYDVKM. The CDR3 region is CASSSVGSSGNTIYF. The CDR3 DNA is TGTGCCAGCAGTTCCGTCGGGAGCTCTGGAAACACCATATATTTT.

This clone was counted only a few times. The chain carries TRBV7-2 and TRBJ2-4; TRBD2 aligns across 9 bases. The V gene's germline CDR1 is SGHTA and CDR2 FQGNSA. The CDR3 has 14 residues. V shed 5 bases, J shed 9 bases, and the junction held 8 bases outside the gene matches. CDR3 in amino acids: CASSPVAGGSIQYF. CDR3 sequence (DNA): TGTGCCAGCAGCCCAGTCGCGGGGGGGAGCATTCAGTACTTC.

Points on this clone: The same CDR3 also results from other DNA sequences found in this sample. The rearrangement links TRBV18 to TRBJ2-7, with a weak D call TRBD1 (6 bases). CDR1 is KGHSH and CDR2 is LQKENI in the germline V gene. The V end was cut by 3 bases, the J end by 5 bases, with 8 bases between. CDR3 size: 12 residues. The CDR3 coding sequence is TGTGCCAGCTCACCCACAGGGAACGAGCAGTACTTC. Its translation: CASSPTGNEQYF. Supplemented by reference TRBV18 and TRBJ2-7, the full variable domain reads NAGVMQNPRHLVRRRGQEARLRCSPMKGHSHVYWYRQLPEEGLKFMVYLQKENIIDESGMPKERFSAEFPKEGPSILRIQQVVRGDSAAYFCASSPTGNEQYFGPGTRLTVT.

This clone was picked up a small number of times. The J gene is TRBJ1-2, the V gene TRBV10-3, with TRBD1 as a possible D gene (6 bases). The CDR3 runs 15 residues. CDR1 and CDR2 from the germline V gene are ENHRY and SYGVKD. Trimming pared 2 bases from V and 5 bases from J, leaving 15 bases between. DNA of the CDR3: TGTGCCATCAGTGAGGCGACGACAGGAGCTTATGGCTACACCTTC. Amino acids: CAISEATTGAYGYTF.

The V call is TRBV19, the J call TRBJ2-6, with D possibly TRBD2 on 7 matching bases. V was clipped by 7 bases and J by 0 bases, with 22 bases between them. CDR1 is LNHDA and CDR2 is SQIVND in the germline V gene (reference sequence). CDR3 size: 19 residues. CDR3 nucleotide sequence: TGTGCCAGTACCACTAGGGGCGGGGGCGCCCGCTCTGGGGCCAACGTCCTGACTTTC. Its protein is CASTTRGGGARSGANVLTF.